The 9 T cell receptor beta chains listed next were all sequenced from one sample in a study of memory CD4+ T cells and cytomegalovirus serostatus. Data came from immunoSEQ multiplex PCR; TCRdb stores just in-frame clones and leaves some out. This sample has 25,000 to 35,000 clones; approximately 76% occur once, and the top ten carry 0.5% to 0.65%. Single viable CD3+CD4+CD8-CD45RO+ cells were sorted as the memory CD4+ T cells. Material: memory CD4+ T cells from blood. The receptor set was obtained from an adult in good health and CMV-seronegative. Some clones in this sample may be carry-over from other donors' samples.

The gene calls are TRBV5-5 and TRBJ1-3; D is possibly TRBD1 (6 bases). The CDR3 sequence is 17 residues long. V was cut by 3 bases and J by 1 base, with 17 bases left in between. Germline lookup yields CDR1 SGHKS and CDR2 YYEKEE (reference sequence). CDR3 in DNA: TGTGCCAGCAGCTCCGTTGGAGGGGGTCCATCTGGAAACACCATATATTTT. Translating gives CASSSVGGGPSGNTIYF.

The V gene is TRBV5-1, the J gene TRBJ2-7, with D possibly being TRBD1 (7 bases). Deletions cut 7 bases from V and 6 bases from J, with 14 bases between. This CDR3 contains 12 residues. CDR1 SGHRS and CDR2 YFSETQ come from the germline V gene. This CDR3 is CASAGQQSEQYF. The CDR3 bases are TGCGCCAGCGCGGGACAGCAAAGCGAGCAGTACTTC.

The chain joins TRBV5-5 to TRBJ1-1, with 7 bases lining up with TRBD1. V lost 4 bases and J lost 1; bases outside the gene matches: 7. Per germline, CDR1 SGHKS and CDR2 YYEKEE (reference sequence). The CDR3 has 15 residues. CDR3 in amino acids: CASSRQGGSNTEAFF. The CDR3 DNA reads TGTGCCAGCAGCCGACAGGGCGGTTCGAACACTGAAGCTTTCTTT.

The CDR3 region is CASSFRRWGTEAFF. DNA of the CDR3: TGTGCCAGCAGTTTCCGGAGGTGGGGCACTGAAGCTTTCTTT. The V and J genes are TRBV27 and TRBJ1-1, with no clear D. The CDR3 runs to 14 residues. V was shortened by 3 bases and J by 4 bases, with 12 bases between the two germline ends. The germline V gene has CDR1 MNHEY and CDR2 SMNVEV (reference sequence).

This chain connects TRBV4-2 to TRBJ1-6; the D gene is possibly TRBD1 (6 bases). Trimming removed 0 bases at V and 6 bases at J, with 6 bases between. Germline V gene sequence: CDR1 LGHNA, CDR2 YNFKEQ. The CDR3 contains 14 residues. CDR3 nucleotide sequence: TGTGCCAGCAGCCAAGAGGGGGCTAATTCACCCCTCCACTTT. It encodes CASSQEGANSPLHF.

This clone was counted between two and nine times. The chain has TRBV7-8 and TRBJ1-6; D not certain. Trimming shortened V by 7 bases and J by 8 bases, and 12 bases separated the two germline ends. This CDR3 spans 13 amino acids. Germline CDR1 and CDR2: SGHVS and FQNEAQ. The CDR3 region is CASTGFRDSPLHF. CDR3 nucleotides: TGTGCCAGCACCGGGTTTAGGGATTCACCCCTCCACTTT.

The V gene is TRBV5-1, the J gene TRBJ1-1, with 8 bases fitting TRBD1. The CDR3 is 14 residues long. Per germline, CDR1 SGHRS and CDR2 YFSETQ. The V segment lost 5 bases and the J segment 1 base; nucleotides outside the gene matches: 4. The CDR3 region is CASSRTGWNTEAFF. DNA for the CDR3: TGCGCCAGCAGTCGGACAGGGTGGAACACTGAAGCTTTCTTT.

This clone was found once. The chain carries TRBV19 and TRBJ1-2, with D possibly being TRBD1 (6 bases). The CDR3 contains 15 residues. The V end lost 3 bases, the J end lost 3 bases, and 14 bases lay between the germline ends. Germline CDR1 reads LNHDA; CDR2 reads SQIVND (reference sequence). The CDR3 sequence: CASSMGTDSYYGYTF. The CDR3 DNA is TGTGCCAGTAGTATGGGGACGGACAGCTACTATGGCTACACCTTC.

This clone was recorded a few times. This chain uses TRBV5-6 with TRBJ1-2; no reliable D call. This CDR3 is built from 12 residues. V lost 0 bases and J lost 1, with 1 base in between. The germline CDR1 and CDR2 sequences are SGHDT and YYEEEE. The CDR3 region is CASSLGNYGYTF. The CDR3, as DNA: TGTGCCAGCAGCTTGGGTAACTATGGCTACACCTTC.